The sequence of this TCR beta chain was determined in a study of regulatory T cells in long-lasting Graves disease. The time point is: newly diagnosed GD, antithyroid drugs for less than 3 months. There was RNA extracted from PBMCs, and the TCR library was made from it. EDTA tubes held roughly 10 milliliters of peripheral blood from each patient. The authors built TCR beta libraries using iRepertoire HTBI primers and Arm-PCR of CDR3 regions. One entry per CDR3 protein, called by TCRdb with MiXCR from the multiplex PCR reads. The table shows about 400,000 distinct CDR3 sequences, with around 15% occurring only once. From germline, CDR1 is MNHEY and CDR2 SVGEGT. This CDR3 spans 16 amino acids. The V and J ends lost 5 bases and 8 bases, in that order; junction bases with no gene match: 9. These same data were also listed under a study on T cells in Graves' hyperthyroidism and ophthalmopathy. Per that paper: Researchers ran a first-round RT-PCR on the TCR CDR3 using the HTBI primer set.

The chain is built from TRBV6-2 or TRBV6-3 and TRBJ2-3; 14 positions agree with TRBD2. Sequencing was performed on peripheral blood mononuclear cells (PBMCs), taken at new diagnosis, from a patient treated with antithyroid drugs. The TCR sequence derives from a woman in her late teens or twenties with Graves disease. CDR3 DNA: TGTGCCAGCAGTGCCGGGACTAGCGGGAGAAGGGTTACGCAGTATTTT. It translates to CASSAGTSGRRVTQYF.